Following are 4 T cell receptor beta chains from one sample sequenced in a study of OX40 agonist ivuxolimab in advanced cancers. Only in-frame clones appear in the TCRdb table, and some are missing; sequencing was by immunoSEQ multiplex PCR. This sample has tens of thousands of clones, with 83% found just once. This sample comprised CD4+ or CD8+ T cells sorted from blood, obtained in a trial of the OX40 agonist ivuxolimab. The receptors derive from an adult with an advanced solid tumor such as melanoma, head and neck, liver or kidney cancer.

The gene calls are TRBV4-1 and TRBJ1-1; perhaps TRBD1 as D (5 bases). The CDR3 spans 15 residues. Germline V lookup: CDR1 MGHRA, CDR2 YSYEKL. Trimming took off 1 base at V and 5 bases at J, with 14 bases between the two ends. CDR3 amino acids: CASSQVAGRWTEAFF. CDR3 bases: TGCGCCAGCAGCCAAGTGGCAGGGAGGTGGACTGAAGCTTTCTTT.

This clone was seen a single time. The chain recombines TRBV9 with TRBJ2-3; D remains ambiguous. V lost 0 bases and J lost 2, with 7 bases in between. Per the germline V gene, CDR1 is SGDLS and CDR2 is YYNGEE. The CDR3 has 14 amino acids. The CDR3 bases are TGTGCCAGCAGCGTAGGGAGTACCACAGATACGCAGTATTTT. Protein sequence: CASSVGSTTDTQYF.

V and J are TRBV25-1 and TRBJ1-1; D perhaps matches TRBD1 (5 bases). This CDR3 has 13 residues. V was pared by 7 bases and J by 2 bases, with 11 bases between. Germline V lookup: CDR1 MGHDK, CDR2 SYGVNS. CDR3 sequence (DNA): TGTGCCAGCAACTGGGGCCCAAACACTGAAGCTTTCTTT. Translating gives CASNWGPNTEAFF.

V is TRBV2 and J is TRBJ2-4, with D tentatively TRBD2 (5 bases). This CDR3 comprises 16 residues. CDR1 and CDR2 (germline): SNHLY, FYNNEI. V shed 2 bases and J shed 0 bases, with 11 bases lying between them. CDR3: CASSETGVLAKNIQYF. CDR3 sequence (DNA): TGTGCCAGCAGTGAAACCGGGGTACTAGCCAAAAACATTCAGTACTTC.